Below are 27 T cell receptor beta chains sequenced from a single sample in a study of OX40 agonist ivuxolimab in advanced cancers. The method was immunoSEQ multiplex PCR; TCRdb's version includes in-frame clones alone and lacks a portion of them. Counted here are about 43,000 clones, approximately 86% occurring once; the ten biggest clones make up approximately 10%. The specimen was CD4+ or CD8+ T cells sorted from blood, collected in a trial of the OX40 agonist ivuxolimab. These receptors all come from an adult with an advanced solid tumor such as melanoma, head and neck, liver or kidney cancer.

The chain uses TRBV7-9 and TRBJ2-1, with 10 bases that match TRBD2. Germline trimming cut 0 bases from V and 9 bases from J; bases unmatched to any gene: 14. Germline CDR1 and CDR2: SEHNR and FQNEAQ (reference sequence). The CDR3 spans 18 residues. The CDR3 here is CASSLASQAAGGRGEQFF. In nucleotides, the CDR3 is TGTGCCAGCAGCTTAGCTTCCCAAGCAGCGGGAGGGAGGGGTGAGCAGTTCTTC.

This chain connects TRBV27 to TRBJ2-2, with a weak D call TRBD2 (6 bases). The CDR3 contains 16 residues. CDR1 and CDR2 (germline): MNHEY, SMNVEV (reference sequence). Trimming pared 3 bases from V and 2 bases from J, leaving 13 bases between. The CDR3 spells CASSFLGGGNTGELFF. In nucleotides, the CDR3 is TGTGCCAGCAGTTTTTTGGGGGGTGGTAACACCGGGGAGCTGTTTTTT.

The V and J genes are TRBV5-1 and TRBJ2-3, with a possible D match to TRBD2 (6 bases). The CDR3 spans 14 residues. V lost 1 base and J 6 bases, leaving 12 bases between the germline ends. Germline V gives CDR1 SGHRS, CDR2 YFSETQ. The CDR3 here is CASSLRLGEDTQYF. In nucleotides, the CDR3 is TGCGCCAGCAGCTTGAGACTAGGAGAGGATACGCAGTATTTT.

The chain links TRBV5-1 to TRBJ2-1; D gene ambiguous. Trimming pared 0 bases from V and 0 bases from J, leaving 10 bases between. CDR3 length: 16 residues. The germline CDR1 and CDR2 sequences are SGHRS and YFSETQ. CDR3 sequence (DNA): TGCGCCAGCAGCTTGGGGGCAGGAGTCTCCTACAATGAGCAGTTCTTC. Amino acids: CASSLGAGVSYNEQFF.

DNA for the CDR3: TGTGCCAGCAGCTTAGAGGGACTAGCGGGGTGGGGTACAGATACGCAGTATTTT. It is translated as CASSLEGLAGWGTDTQYF. The rearrangement uses TRBV11-2 and TRBJ2-3, with 13 nucleotides matching TRBD2. Trimming cost V 0 bases and J 3 bases; bases outside gene matches: 6. CDR3 length: 18 residues. Germline lookup yields CDR1 SGHAT and CDR2 FQNNGV.

The chain combines TRBV6-5 with TRBJ2-5; TRBD2 is a possible D gene (6 bases). V dropped 2 bases and J dropped 5 bases, with 6 bases sitting between them. Germline CDR1 reads MNHEY; CDR2 reads SVGAGI. This CDR3 is 12 amino acids long. DNA for the CDR3: TGTGCCAGCAGTTACGGAGGGGAGACCCAGTACTTC. The encoded protein is CASSYGGETQYF.

J is TRBJ2-7 and V is TRBV12-5; 7 bases map to TRBD2. CDR1 is LGHNT and CDR2 is FRNRAP in the germline V gene. The V and J ends lost 1 base and 1 base, in that order; junction bases with no gene match: 13. This CDR3 is built from 18 residues. CDR3 sequence: CASGLEPSGRGNSYEQYF. CDR3 in DNA: TGTGCTAGTGGTTTGGAGCCCTCGGGGCGGGGGAATTCCTACGAGCAGTACTTC. The complete variable domain, with remaining parts taken from reference TRBV12-5 and TRBJ2-7, reads DARVTQTPRHKVTEMGQEVTMRCQPILGHNTVFWYRQTMMQGLELLAYFRNRAPLDDSGMPKDRFSAEMPDATLATLKIQPSEPRDSAVYFCASGLEPSGRGNSYEQYFGPGTRLTVT.

To note about this clone: A far larger clone is a single base away, which makes a read error likely. The V and J genes are TRBV6-1 and TRBJ1-5; D gene uncertain. Per germline, CDR1 MNHNS and CDR2 SASEGT. Trimming pared 0 bases from V and 2 bases from J, leaving 11 bases between. The length of the CDR3 is 16 residues. CDR3 bases: TGTGCCAGCAGTGAAGCGCGGTGGGGAGGCAATCAGCCCCAGCATTTT. Its translation is CASSEARWGGNQPQHF.

The chain has TRBV14 and TRBJ1-4, with D possibly matching TRBD1 (5 bases). V was pared by 7 bases and J by 6 bases, with 12 bases between. The V gene's germline CDR1 is SGHDN and CDR2 FVKESK. This CDR3 has 13 residues. CDR3 in amino acids: CASTQGLDEKLFF. As DNA, the CDR3 is TGTGCCAGCACCCAGGGCTTAGATGAAAAACTGTTTTTT.

The J gene is TRBJ1-1, the V gene TRBV5-1; D call uncertain. The CDR3 consists of 14 residues. Germline loops: CDR1 SGHRS, CDR2 YFSETQ. V lost 2 bases to trimming and J lost 3 bases, with 11 bases between them. The CDR3 sequence is CASSFDMGDTEAFF. The DNA for the CDR3 is TGCGCCAGCAGCTTTGATATGGGAGACACTGAAGCTTTCTTT. Based on the CDR3 plus reference TRBV5-1 and TRBJ1-1, the full variable domain is KAGVTQTPRYLIKTRGQQVTLSCSPISGHRSVSWYQQTPGQGLQFLFEYFSETQRNKGNFPGRFSGRQFSNSRSEMNVSTLELGDSALYLCASSFDMGDTEAFFGQGTRLTVV.

The CDR3 DNA reads TGTGCCAGCAGCTTAAGTTATAGCGGTCCCCTGGCGTTCTTC. Translated, it gives CASSLSYSGPLAFF. The chain has TRBV7-2 and TRBJ2-1; a weak D match, TRBD2 (6 bases). The V gene lost 2 bases and the J gene lost 15 bases, with 20 bases spanning the gap. The CDR3 covers 14 residues. Germline assignment: CDR1 SGHTA and CDR2 FQGNSA. The full variable domain, in which reference TRBV7-2 and TRBJ2-1 provide the parts outside the CDR3, is GAGVSQSPSNKVTEKGKDVELRCDPISGHTALYWYRQSLGQGLEFLIYFQGNSAPDKSGLPSDRFSAERTGGSVSTLTIQRTQQEDSAVYLCASSLSYSGPLAFFGPGTRLTVL.

The chain carries TRBV5-6 and TRBJ2-1, with 11 bases matching TRBD2. V shed 0 bases, J shed 6 bases, and the junction held 2 bases outside the gene matches. This CDR3 contains 15 residues. CDR1 is SGHDT and CDR2 is YYEEEE in the germline V gene. The CDR3 loop reads CASSLVLAGANEQFF. The CDR3 DNA sequence: TGTGCCAGCAGCTTGGTACTAGCGGGGGCCAATGAGCAGTTCTTC.

The V call is TRBV29-1, the J call TRBJ2-7, with D maybe TRBD1 (5 bases). V was cut by 5 bases and J by 4 bases, with 18 bases left in between. The CDR3 has 14 amino acids. Germline CDR1 reads SQVTM; CDR2 reads ANQGSEA. CDR3 DNA: TGCAGCGTTAGAGAGAGTTGGACACCTTACGAGCAGTACTTC. Translating it yields CSVRESWTPYEQYF.

This clone has just one count. The J gene is TRBJ2-2, the V gene TRBV4-2; D might be TRBD2 (5 bases). In germline, CDR1 is LGHNA, CDR2 YNFKEQ. There are 15 residues in the CDR3. Trimming took 5 bases from V and 0 from J, leaving 10 bases between them. DNA of the CDR3: TGTGCCAGCAGCTTCCGCGGGCCGAACACCGGGGAGCTGTTTTTT. This codes for CASSFRGPNTGELFF.

This clone was found a few times. The CDR3 coding sequence is TGCGCCAGCAGCTTGGCAGGGGCGGTGAATTCACCCCTCCACTTT. Translated: CASSLAGAVNSPLHF. J is TRBJ1-6 and V is TRBV5-1, with D possibly being TRBD1 (6 bases). Trimming pared 0 bases from V and 7 bases from J, leaving 11 bases between. From germline, CDR1 is SGHRS and CDR2 YFSETQ. This CDR3 has 15 residues.

The genes are TRBV27 and TRBJ2-5; 7 bases are a match to TRBD2. V was pared by 2 bases and J by 5 bases, with 5 bases of the junction left unmatched. CDR1 is MNHEY, CDR2 SMNVEV, per germline (reference sequence). This CDR3 has 14 amino acids. The CDR3 region is CASSLRLADETQYF. As DNA, the CDR3 is TGTGCCAGCAGTTTAAGGCTAGCGGATGAGACCCAGTACTTC.

The chain employs TRBV19 and TRBJ2-1; TRBD2 matches at 11 bases. The length of the CDR3 is 16 residues. The ends lost 2 bases at V and 6 bases at J; junction bases unmatched: 6. In germline, CDR1 is LNHDA, CDR2 SQIVND (reference sequence). Written as DNA, the CDR3 is TGTGCCAGTAGTATACGCGGACTAGCGGGCCTCAATGAGCAGTTCTTC. Protein product: CASSIRGLAGLNEQFF.

The chain recombines TRBV6-5 with TRBJ2-1, with 7 bases aligning to TRBD2. The germline V gene has CDR1 MNHEY and CDR2 SVGAGI. This CDR3 region has 14 residues. J gave up 8 bases and V 4 bases, and 8 bases lay outside the gene matches. In nucleotides, the CDR3 is TGTGCCAGCAGTTTCCAACTAGCGAGGGATGAGCAGTTCTTC. The encoded protein is CASSFQLARDEQFF.

J is TRBJ2-7 and V is TRBV7-9; possible D gene TRBD1, 6 bases. This CDR3 contains 16 residues. Trimming took 1 base from V and 6 from J, leaving 19 bases between them. Per germline, CDR1 SEHNR and CDR2 FQNEAQ (reference sequence). As DNA, the CDR3 is TGTGCCAGCAGCTTAGTTAATGGGGGCGCGAGTTTCGAGCAGTACTTC. Residues: CASSLVNGGASFEQYF.

The chain carries TRBV27 and TRBJ1-5; D not resolved. This CDR3 has 14 amino acids. Trimming left V 3 bases short and J 5 bases short, with 11 bases between. Germline loops: CDR1 MNHEY, CDR2 SMNVEV (reference sequence). DNA for the CDR3: TGTGCCAGCAGTTTCTCATTGAGGCATCAGCCCCAGCATTTT. It translates to CASSFSLRHQPQHF.

The chain recombines TRBV9 with TRBJ2-1; a weak D match, TRBD2 (6 bases). Per germline, CDR1 SGDLS and CDR2 YYNGEE. V lost 4 bases and J lost 6, with 20 bases in between. The CDR3 length is 16 residues. DNA of the CDR3: TGTGCCAGCAGCCCCCCCGGGAGTAGTAGGGTCAATGAGCAGTTCTTC. Its protein is CASSPPGSSRVNEQFF.

The V gene is TRBV6-1, the J gene TRBJ2-7, with 7 positions matching TRBD1. The germline CDR1 and CDR2 sequences are MNHNS and SASEGT. The V and J ends lost 1 base and 0 bases, in that order; junction bases with no gene match: 0. The CDR3 totals 14 residues. CDR3 protein: CASSEGDSSYEQYF. In DNA form, the CDR3 reads TGTGCCAGCAGTGAAGGGGACAGCTCCTACGAGCAGTACTTC.

Written as DNA, the CDR3 is TGTGCCAGCAGCTTAGACCGCGGGAGGGCCTACTCCTACAATGAGCAGTTCTTC. As protein: CASSLDRGRAYSYNEQFF. The chain carries TRBV7-2 and TRBJ2-1; 9 bases fit TRBD2. V gave up 1 base and J gave up 0 bases; unmatched junction bases: 7. The germline V gene encodes CDR1 SGHTA and CDR2 FQGNSA. The CDR3 is made up of 18 amino acids.

The chain is built from TRBV28 and TRBJ2-7; D uncertain. CDR3 length: 12 amino acids. Trimming stripped 2 bases from V and 3 bases from J, with 5 bases between. Germline V gene sequence: CDR1 MDHEN, CDR2 SYDVKM. CDR3 DNA sequence: TGTGCCAGCAGTTTAAGGAGCTACGAGCAGTACTTC. This encodes CASSLRSYEQYF.

This clone was seen only once. J is TRBJ2-7 and V is TRBV7-9; the D gene could be TRBD1 or TRBD2 (5 bases each). Trimming shortened V by 1 base and J by 5 bases, and 12 bases separated the two germline ends. This CDR3 comprises 14 residues. CDR1 is SEHNR, CDR2 FQNEAQ, per germline (reference sequence). The CDR3, as DNA: TGTGCCAGCAGCTTAGGGGCAGGGAGAAACGAGCAGTACTTC. This codes for CASSLGAGRNEQYF.

J is TRBJ2-1 and V is TRBV2; tentatively, D is TRBD2 (5 bases). Trimming pared 9 bases from V and 4 bases from J, leaving 22 bases between. Per the germline V gene, CDR1 is SNHLY and CDR2 is FYNNEI. This CDR3 spans 16 amino acids. For the CDR3, the DNA is TGTGCCAGTCCGCCCCCAGGAGGCTCGGGGTACAATGAGCAGTTCTTC. Residues: CASPPPGGSGYNEQFF.

J is TRBJ1-1 and V is TRBV7-2, with D possibly matching TRBD1 (5 bases). Germline V lookup: CDR1 SGHTA, CDR2 FQGNSA. V lost 3 bases, J lost 0 bases, and 8 bases lay in between. The length of the CDR3 is 14 residues. The CDR3 spells CASSLQGMNTEAFF. CDR3 coding DNA: TGTGCCAGCAGCTTGCAGGGCATGAACACTGAAGCTTTCTTT.